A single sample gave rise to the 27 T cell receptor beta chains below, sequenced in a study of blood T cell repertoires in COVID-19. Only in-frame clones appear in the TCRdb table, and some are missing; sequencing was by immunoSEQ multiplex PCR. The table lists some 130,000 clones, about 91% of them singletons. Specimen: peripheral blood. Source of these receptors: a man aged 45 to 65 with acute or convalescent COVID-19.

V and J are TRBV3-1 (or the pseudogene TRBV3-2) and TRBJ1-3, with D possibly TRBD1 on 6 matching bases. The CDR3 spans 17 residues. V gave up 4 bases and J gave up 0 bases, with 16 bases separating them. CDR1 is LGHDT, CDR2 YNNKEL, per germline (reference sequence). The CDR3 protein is CASSRPGQKSSGNTIYF. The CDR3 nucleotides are TGTGCCAGCAGCCGACCGGGACAAAAGAGCTCTGGAAACACCATATATTTT.

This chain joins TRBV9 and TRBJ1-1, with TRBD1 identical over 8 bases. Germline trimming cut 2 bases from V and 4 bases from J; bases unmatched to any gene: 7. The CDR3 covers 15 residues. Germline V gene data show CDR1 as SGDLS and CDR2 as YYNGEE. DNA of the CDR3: TGTGCCAGCAGCGTGAACAGGGGGGCTTCCACTGAAGCTTTCTTT. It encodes CASSVNRGASTEAFF.

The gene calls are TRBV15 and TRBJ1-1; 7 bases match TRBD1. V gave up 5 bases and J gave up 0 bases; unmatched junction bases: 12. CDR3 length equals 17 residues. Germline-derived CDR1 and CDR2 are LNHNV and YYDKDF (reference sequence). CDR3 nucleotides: TGTGCCACCAGCTCCTGGGGTAGACAGGGAATGAACACTGAAGCTTTCTTT. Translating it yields CATSSWGRQGMNTEAFF.

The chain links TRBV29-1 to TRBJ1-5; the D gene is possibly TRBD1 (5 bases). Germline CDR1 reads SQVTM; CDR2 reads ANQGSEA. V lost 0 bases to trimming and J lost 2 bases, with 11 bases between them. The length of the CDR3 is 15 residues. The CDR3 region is CSVEEGGNGNQPQHF. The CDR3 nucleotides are TGCAGCGTTGAAGAGGGGGGAAACGGCAATCAGCCCCAGCATTTT.

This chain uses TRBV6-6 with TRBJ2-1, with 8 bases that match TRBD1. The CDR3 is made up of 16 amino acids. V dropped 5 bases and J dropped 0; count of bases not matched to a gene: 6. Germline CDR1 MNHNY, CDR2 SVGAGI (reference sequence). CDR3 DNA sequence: TGTGCCAGCAGTCGACAGGGGCGCAGCTCCTACAATGAGCAGTTCTTC. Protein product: CASSRQGRSSYNEQFF.

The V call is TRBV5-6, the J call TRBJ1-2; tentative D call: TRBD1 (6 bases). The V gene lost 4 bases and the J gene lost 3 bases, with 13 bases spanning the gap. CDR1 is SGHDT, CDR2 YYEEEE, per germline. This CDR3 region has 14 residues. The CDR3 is CASSPRGGDYGYTF. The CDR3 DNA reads TGTGCCAGCAGCCCGAGGGGGGGCGACTATGGCTACACCTTC.

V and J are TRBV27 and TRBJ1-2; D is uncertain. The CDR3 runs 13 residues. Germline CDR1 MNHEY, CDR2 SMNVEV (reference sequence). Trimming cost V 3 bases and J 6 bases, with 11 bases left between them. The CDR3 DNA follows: TGTGCCAGCAGTTTCTTCAGAGAGGATGGCTACACCTTC. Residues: CASSFFREDGYTF.

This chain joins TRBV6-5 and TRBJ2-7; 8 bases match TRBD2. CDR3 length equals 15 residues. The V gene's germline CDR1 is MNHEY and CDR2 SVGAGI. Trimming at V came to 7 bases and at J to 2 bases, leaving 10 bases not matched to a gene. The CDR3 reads CASNLRGGPTYEQYF. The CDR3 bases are TGTGCCAGCAACCTACGCGGGGGGCCAACCTACGAGCAGTACTTC.

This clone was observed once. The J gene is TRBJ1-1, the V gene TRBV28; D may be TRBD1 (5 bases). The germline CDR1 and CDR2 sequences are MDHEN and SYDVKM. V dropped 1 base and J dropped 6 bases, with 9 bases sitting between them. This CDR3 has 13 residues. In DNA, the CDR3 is TGTGCCAGCAGTTTATCGACAGCGTCTGAAGCTTTCTTT. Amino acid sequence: CASSLSTASEAFF.

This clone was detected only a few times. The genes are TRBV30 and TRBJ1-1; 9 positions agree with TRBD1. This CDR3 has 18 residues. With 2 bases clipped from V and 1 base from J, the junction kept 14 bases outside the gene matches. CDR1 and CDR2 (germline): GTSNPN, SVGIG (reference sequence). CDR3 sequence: CAWSLKPGQGMGNTEAFF. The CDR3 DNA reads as TGTGCCTGGAGTCTGAAACCGGGACAGGGTATGGGGAACACTGAAGCTTTCTTT.

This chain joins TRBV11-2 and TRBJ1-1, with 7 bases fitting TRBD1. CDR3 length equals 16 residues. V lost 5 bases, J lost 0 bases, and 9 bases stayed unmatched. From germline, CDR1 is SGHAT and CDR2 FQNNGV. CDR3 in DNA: TGTGCCAGCAGCCCGGACAGGCCGCTAATGAACACTGAAGCTTTCTTT. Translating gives CASSPDRPLMNTEAFF.

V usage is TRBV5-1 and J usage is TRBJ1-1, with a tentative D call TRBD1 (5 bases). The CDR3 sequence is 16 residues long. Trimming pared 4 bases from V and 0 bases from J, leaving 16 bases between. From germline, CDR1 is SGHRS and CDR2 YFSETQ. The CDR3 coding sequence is TGCGCCAGCAGCCCAGAACACAGGAGCATGAACACTGAAGCTTTCTTT. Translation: CASSPEHRSMNTEAFF.

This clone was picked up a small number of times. The CDR3 region is CASSDWTGRAFF. The CDR3 DNA follows: TGTGCCAGCAGTGATTGGACAGGGAGGGCTTTCTTT. This chain links TRBV6-1 with TRBJ1-1; 8 positions agree with TRBD1. The length of the CDR3 is 12 residues. J lost 11 bases, V lost 3 bases, and 5 bases had no gene match. CDR1 MNHNS and CDR2 SASEGT come from the germline V gene.

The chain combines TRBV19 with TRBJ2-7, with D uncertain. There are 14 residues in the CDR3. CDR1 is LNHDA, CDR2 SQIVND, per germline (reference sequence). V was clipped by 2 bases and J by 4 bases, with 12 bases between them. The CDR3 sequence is CASSINLGAYEQYF. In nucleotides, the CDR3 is TGTGCCAGTAGTATAAACCTAGGAGCGTACGAGCAGTACTTC.

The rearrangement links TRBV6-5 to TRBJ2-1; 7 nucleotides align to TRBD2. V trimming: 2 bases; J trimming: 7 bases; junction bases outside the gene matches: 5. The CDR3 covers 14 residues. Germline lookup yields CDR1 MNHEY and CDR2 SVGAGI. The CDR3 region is CASSYRGSSNEQFF. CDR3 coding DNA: TGTGCCAGCAGTTACCGCGGGAGTTCGAATGAGCAGTTCTTC.

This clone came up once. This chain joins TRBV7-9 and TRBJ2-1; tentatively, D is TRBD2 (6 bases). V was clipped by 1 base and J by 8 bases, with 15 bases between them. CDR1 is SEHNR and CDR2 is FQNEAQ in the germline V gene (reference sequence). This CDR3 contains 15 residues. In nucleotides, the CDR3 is TGTGCCAGCAGCTTAGGTTTGGAGGGAACCGATGAGCAGTTCTTC. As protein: CASSLGLEGTDEQFF.

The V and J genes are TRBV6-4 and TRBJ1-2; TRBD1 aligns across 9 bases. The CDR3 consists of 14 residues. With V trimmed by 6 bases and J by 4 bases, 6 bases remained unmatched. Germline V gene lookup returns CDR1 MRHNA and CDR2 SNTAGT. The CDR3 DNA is TGTGCCAGCAGCCCCGGGACAGGGACCTATGGCTACACCTTC. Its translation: CASSPGTGTYGYTF.

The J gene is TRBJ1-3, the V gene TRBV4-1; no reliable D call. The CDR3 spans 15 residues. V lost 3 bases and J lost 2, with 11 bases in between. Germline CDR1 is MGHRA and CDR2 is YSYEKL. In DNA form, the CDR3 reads TGCGCCAGCAGCCATCGGGGTTACGCTGGAAACACCATATATTTT. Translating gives CASSHRGYAGNTIYF.

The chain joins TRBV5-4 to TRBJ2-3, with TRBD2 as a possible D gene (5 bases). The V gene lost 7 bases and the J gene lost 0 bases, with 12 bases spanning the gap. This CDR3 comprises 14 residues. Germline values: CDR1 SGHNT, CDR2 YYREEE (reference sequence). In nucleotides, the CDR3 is TGTGCCAGCTACAGCGGAGCTAGCACAGATACGCAGTATTTT. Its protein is CASYSGASTDTQYF. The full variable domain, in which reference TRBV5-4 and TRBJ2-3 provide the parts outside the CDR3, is ETGVTQSPTHLIKTRGQQVTLRCSSQSGHNTVSWYQQALGQGPQFIFQYYREEENGRGNFPPRFSGLQFPNYSSELNVNALELDDSALYLCASYSGASTDTQYFGPGTRLTVL.

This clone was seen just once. The CDR3 loop is CASSLDTGQRAFF. As DNA, the CDR3 is TGCGCCAGCAGCTTGGATACGGGACAGAGGGCTTTCTTT. The V call is TRBV5-1, the J call TRBJ1-1, with 7 nucleotides matching TRBD1. The junction had 7 bases not matched to a gene; V was cut back by 0 bases and J by 11 bases. Germline CDR1 SGHRS, CDR2 YFSETQ. The CDR3 has 13 residues.

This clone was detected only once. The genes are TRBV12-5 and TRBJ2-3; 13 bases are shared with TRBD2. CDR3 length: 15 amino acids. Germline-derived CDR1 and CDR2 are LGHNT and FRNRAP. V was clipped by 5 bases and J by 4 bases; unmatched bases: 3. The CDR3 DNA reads TGTGCTAGTGGTCCAGGACTAGCGGGAGCAGATACGCAGTATTTT. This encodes CASGPGLAGADTQYF.

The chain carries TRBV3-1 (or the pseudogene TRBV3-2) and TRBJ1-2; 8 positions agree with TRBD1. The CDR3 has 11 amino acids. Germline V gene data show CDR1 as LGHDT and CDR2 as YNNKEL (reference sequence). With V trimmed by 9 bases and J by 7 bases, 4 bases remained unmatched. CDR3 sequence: CASWTGFGYTF. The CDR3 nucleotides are TGTGCCAGTTGGACAGGGTTTGGCTACACCTTC.

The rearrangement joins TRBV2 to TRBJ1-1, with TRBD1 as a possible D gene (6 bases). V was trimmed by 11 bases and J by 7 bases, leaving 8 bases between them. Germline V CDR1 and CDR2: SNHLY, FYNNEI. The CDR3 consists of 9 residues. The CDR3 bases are TGTGCCGAACAGGGTGAAGCTTTCTTT. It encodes CAEQGEAFF.

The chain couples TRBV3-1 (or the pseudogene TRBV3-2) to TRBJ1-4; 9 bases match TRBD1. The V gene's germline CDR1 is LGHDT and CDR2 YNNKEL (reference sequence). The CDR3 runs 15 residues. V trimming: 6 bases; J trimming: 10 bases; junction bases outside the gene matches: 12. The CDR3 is CASRQQGARIGKLFF. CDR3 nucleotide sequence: TGTGCCAGCAGACAACAGGGGGCGCGAATCGGAAAACTGTTTTTT.

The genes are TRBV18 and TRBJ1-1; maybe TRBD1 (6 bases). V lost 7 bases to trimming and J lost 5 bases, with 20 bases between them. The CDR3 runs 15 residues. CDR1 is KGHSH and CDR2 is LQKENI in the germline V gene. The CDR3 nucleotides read TGTGCCAGCTTCTCGGCACAGGCAGGGGTAACTGAAGCTTTCTTT. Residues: CASFSAQAGVTEAFF.

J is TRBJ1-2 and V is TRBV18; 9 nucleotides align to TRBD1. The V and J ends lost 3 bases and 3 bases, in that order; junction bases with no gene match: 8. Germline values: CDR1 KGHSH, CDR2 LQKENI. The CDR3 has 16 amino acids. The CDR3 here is CASSPNAGQGDYGYTF. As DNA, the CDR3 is TGTGCCAGCTCACCTAACGCGGGACAGGGCGACTATGGCTACACCTTC. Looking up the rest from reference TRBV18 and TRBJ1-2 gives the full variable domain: NAGVMQNPRHLVRRRGQEARLRCSPMKGHSHVYWYRQLPEEGLKFMVYLQKENIIDESGMPKERFSAEFPKEGPSILRIQQVVRGDSAAYFCASSPNAGQGDYGYTFGSGTRLTVV.

The CDR3 coding sequence is TGTGCCAGCAGCCCCGGGGACTTCAGCAATCAGCCCCAGCATTTT. Amino acids: CASSPGDFSNQPQHF. The chain employs TRBV6-6 and TRBJ1-5; a possible D gene is TRBD1 (5 bases). The CDR3 totals 15 residues. Trimming cost V 6 bases and J 1 base, with 13 bases left between them. The germline gives CDR1 MNHNY, CDR2 SVGAGI (reference sequence).